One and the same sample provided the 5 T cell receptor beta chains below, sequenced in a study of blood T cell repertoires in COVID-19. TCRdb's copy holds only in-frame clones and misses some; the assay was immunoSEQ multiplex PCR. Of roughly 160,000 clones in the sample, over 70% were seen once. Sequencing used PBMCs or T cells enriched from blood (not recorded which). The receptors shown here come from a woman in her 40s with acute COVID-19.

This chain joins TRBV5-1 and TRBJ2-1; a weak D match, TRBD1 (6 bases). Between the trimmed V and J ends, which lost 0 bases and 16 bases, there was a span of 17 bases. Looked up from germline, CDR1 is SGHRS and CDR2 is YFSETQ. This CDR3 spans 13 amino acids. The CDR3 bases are TGCGCCAGCAGCTTGGATGGGGGCCCGGGCACTTTCTTC. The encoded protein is CASSLDGGPGTFF.

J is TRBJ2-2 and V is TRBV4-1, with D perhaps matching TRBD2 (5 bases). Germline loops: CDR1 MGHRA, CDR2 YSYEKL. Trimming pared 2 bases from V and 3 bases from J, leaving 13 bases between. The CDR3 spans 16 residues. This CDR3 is CASSQSSARDTGELFF. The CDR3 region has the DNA TGCGCCAGCAGCCAATCTAGTGCGAGGGACACCGGGGAGCTGTTTTTT.

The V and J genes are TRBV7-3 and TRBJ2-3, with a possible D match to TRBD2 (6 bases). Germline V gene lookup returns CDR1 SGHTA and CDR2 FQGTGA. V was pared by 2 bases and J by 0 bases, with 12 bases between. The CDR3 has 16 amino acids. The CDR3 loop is CASSLGSGVSTDTQYF. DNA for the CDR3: TGTGCCAGCAGCTTAGGTAGCGGAGTCAGCACAGATACGCAGTATTTT.

CDR3 DNA: TGCAGCGTCCAACCGGGGATCGCTGCAGGAGAAAAACTGTTTTTT. Residues: CSVQPGIAAGEKLFF. This chain links TRBV29-1 with TRBJ1-4; D not certain. Germline V gene sequence: CDR1 SQVTM, CDR2 ANQGSEA. V was trimmed by 6 bases and J by 8 bases, leaving 22 bases between them. The CDR3 contains 15 residues.

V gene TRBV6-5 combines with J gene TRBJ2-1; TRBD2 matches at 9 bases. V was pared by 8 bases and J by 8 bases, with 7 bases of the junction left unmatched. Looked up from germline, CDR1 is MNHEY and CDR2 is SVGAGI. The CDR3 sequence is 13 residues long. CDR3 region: CASWAGGPDEQFF. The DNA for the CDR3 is TGTGCCAGCTGGGCGGGAGGGCCGGATGAGCAGTTCTTC.